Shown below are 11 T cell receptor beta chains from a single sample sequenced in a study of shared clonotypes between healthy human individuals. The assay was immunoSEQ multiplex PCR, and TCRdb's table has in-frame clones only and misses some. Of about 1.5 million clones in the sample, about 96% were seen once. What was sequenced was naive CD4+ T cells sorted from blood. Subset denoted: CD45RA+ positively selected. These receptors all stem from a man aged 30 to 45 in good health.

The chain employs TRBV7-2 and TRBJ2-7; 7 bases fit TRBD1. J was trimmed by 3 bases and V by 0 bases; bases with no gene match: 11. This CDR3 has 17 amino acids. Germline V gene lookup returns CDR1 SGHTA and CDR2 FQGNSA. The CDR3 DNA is TGTGCCAGCAGCTTAGCATTGCGAGGACAGGTAAACTACGAGCAGTACTTC. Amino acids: CASSLALRGQVNYEQYF.

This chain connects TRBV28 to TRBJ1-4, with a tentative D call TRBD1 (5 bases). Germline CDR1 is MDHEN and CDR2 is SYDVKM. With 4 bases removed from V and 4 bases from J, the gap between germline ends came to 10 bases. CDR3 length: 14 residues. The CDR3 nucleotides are TGTGCCAGCAGTTCAGGGACGAATAATGAAAAACTGTTTTTT. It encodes CASSSGTNNEKLFF.

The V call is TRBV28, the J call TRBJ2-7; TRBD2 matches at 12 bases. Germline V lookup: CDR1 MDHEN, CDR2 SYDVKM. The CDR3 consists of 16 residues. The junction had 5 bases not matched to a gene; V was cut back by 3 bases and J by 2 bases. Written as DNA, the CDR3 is TGTGCCAGCAGTTTGCTAGCGGGAGGGAACACCTACGAGCAGTACTTC. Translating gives CASSLLAGGNTYEQYF.

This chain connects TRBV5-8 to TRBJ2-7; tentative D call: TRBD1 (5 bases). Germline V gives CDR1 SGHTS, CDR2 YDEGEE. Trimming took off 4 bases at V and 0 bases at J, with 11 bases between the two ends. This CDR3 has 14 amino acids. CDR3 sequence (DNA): TGTGCCAGCAGCACCGGACACGGCTCCTACGAGCAGTACTTC. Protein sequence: CASSTGHGSYEQYF.

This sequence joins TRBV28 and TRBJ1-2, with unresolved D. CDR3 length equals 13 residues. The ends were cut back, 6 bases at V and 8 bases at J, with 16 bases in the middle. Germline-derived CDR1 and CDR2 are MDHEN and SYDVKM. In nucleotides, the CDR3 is TGTGCCAGCAGCTCCCCTTCGGGCAGGGGCTACACCTTC. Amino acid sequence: CASSSPSGRGYTF.

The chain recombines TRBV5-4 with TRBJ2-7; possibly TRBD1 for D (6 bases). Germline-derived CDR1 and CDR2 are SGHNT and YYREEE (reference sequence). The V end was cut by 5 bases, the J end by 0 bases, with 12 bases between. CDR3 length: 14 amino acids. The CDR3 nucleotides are TGTGCCAGCAGAGACCAGGGGAGCTCCTACGAGCAGTACTTC. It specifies CASRDQGSSYEQYF. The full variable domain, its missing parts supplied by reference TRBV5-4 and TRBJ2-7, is ETGVTQSPTHLIKTRGQQVTLRCSSQSGHNTVSWYQQALGQGPQFIFQYYREEENGRGNFPPRFSGLQFPNYSSELNVNALELDDSALYLCASRDQGSSYEQYFGPGTRLTVT.

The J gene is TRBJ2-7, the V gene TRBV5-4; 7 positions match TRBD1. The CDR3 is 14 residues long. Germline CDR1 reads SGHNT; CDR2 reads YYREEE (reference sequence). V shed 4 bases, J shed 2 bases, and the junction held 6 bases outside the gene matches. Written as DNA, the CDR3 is TGTGCCAGCAGCCCACGACAGGGCCCCTACGAGCAGTACTTC. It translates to CASSPRQGPYEQYF.

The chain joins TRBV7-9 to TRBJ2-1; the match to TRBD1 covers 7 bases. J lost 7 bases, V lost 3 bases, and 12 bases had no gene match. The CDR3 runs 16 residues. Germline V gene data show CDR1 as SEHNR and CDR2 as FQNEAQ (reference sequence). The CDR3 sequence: CASSLVQGYGQNEQFF. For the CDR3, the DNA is TGTGCCAGCAGCTTGGTACAGGGGTATGGTCAGAATGAGCAGTTCTTC.

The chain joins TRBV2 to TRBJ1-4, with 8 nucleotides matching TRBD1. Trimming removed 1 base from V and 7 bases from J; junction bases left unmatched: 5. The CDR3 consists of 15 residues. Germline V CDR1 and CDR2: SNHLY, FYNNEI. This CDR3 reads CASSEGLTGGEKLFF. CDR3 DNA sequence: TGTGCCAGCAGTGAAGGTCTAACAGGGGGTGAAAAACTGTTTTTT.

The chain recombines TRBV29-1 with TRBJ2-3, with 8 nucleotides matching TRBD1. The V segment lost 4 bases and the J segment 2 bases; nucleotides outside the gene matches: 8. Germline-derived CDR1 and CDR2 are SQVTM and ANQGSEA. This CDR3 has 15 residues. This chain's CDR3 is CSVAGGTGATDTQYF. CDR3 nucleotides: TGCAGCGTTGCCGGTGGGACAGGTGCCACAGATACGCAGTATTTT.

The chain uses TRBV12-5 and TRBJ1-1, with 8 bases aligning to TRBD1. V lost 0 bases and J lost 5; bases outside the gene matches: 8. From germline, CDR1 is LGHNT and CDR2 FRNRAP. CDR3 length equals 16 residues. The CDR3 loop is CASGLVLAGGKTEAFF. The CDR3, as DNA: TGTGCTAGTGGTTTGGTACTAGCAGGGGGCAAGACTGAAGCTTTCTTT.